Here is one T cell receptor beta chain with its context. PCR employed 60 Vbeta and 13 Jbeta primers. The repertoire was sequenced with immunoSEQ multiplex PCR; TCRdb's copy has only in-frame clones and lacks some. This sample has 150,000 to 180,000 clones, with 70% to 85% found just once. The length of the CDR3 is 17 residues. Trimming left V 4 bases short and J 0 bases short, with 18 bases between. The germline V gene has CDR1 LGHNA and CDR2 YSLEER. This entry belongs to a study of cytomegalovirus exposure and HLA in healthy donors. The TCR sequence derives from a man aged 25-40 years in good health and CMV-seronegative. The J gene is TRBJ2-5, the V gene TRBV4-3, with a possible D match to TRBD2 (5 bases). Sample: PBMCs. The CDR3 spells CASSPSPRGPYQETQYF. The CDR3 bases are TGCGCCAGCAGCCCCTCGCCCCGCGGGCCGTACCAAGAGACCCAGTACTTC.